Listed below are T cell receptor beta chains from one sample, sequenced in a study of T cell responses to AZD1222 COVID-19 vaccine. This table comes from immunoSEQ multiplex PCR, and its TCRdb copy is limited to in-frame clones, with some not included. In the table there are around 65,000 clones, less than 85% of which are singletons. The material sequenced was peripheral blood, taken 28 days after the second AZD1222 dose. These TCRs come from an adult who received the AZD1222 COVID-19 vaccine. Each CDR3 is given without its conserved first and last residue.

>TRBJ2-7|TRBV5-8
ASSLGHS
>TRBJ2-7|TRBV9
ASSPSGSSYEQY
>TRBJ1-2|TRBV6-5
ASSPKTEFYGYT
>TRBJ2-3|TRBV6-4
ASSDRDGTDTQY
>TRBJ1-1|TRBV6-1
ASSEARSRNTEAF
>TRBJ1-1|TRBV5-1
ASSFNRETEAF
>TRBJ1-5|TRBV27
ASTPGGRWILYSNQPQH
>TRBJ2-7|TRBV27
ASSGQVNPYEQY
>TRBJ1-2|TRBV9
ASSPTPATNYGYT
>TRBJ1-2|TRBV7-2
ASQWGWLGGYT
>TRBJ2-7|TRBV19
ASSIRQGALEQY
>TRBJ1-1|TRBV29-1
SVPEWQNRNTEAF
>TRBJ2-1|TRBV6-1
ASSEIRSSYNEQF
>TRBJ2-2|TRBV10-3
AIGTGDTGELF
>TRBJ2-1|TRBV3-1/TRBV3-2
ASSQDRGSGNEQF
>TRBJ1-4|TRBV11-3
ASSSRQGQANEKLF
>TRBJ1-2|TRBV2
ASSGIQGALGYT
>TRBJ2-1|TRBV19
ATLAGGGEQF
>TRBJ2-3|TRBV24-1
ATSDLQEDTQY
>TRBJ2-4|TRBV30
ALQGARIQY
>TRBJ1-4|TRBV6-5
ASSPRDSNEKLF
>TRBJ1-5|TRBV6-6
ASSYYPGNQPQH
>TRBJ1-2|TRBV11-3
ASSYTPGILGTNGGYT